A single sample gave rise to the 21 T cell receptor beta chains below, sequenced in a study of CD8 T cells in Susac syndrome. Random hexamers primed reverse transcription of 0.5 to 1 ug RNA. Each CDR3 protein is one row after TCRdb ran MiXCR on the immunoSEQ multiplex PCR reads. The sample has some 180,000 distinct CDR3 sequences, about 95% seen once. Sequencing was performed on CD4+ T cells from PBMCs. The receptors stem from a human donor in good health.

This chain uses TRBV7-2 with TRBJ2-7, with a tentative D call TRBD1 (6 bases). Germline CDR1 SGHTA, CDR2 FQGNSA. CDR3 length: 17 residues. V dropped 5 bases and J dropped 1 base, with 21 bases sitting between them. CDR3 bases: TGTGCCAGCAGCGACAGCTTATTGTTACAGGGTTCCTACGAGCAGTACTTC. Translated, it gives CASSDSLLLQGSYEQYF.

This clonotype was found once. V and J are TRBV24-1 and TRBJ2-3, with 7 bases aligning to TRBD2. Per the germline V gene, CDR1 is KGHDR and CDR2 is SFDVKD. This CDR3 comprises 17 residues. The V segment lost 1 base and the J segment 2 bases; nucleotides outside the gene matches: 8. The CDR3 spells CATSDLRPSGITDTQYF. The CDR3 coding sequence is TGTGCCACCAGTGATTTACGGCCCAGCGGGATCACAGATACGCAGTATTTT.

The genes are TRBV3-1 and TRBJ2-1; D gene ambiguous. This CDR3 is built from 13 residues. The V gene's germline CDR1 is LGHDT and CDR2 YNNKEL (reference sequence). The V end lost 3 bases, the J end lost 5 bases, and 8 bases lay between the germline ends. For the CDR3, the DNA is TGTGCCAGCAGCCACTTGGGGAACAATGAGCAGTTCTTC. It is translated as CASSHLGNNEQFF.

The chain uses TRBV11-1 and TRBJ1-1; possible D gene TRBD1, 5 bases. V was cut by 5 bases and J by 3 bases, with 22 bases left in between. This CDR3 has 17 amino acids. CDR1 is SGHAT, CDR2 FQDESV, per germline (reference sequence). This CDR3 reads CASSAILFRDGYTEAFF. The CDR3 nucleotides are TGTGCCAGCAGCGCCATCCTGTTCAGGGACGGGTACACTGAAGCTTTCTTT.

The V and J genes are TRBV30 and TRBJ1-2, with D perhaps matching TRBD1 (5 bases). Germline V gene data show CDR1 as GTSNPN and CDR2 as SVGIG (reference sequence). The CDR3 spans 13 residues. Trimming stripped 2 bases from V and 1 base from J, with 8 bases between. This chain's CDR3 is CAWSMGVNYGYTF. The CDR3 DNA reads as TGTGCCTGGAGTATGGGGGTTAACTATGGCTACACCTTC.

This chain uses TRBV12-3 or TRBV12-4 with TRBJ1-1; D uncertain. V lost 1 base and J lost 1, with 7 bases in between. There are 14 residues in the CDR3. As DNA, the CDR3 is TGTGCCAGCAGTTTAGACGGGCCGAACACTGAAGCTTTCTTT. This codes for CASSLDGPNTEAFF.

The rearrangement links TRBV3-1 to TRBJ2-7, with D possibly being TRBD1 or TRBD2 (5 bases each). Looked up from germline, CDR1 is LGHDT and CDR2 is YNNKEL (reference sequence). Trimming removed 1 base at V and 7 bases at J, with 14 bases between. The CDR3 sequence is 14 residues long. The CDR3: CASSQGAGTGEQYF. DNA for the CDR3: TGTGCCAGCAGCCAAGGGGCCGGGACGGGGGAGCAGTACTTC.

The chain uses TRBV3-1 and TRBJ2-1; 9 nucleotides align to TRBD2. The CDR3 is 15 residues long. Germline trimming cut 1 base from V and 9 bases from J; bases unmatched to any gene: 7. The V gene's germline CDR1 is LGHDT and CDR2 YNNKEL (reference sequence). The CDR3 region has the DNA TGTGCCAGCAGCCAAGGAACTAGCGGGCGTACTGAGCAGTTCTTC. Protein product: CASSQGTSGRTEQFF.

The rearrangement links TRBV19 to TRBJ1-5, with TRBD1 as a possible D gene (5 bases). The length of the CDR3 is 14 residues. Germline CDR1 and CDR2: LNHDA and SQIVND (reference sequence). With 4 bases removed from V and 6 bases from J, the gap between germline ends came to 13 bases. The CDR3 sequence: CASSTPGYTQPQHF. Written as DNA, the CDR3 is TGTGCCAGTAGTACCCCAGGGTACACTCAGCCCCAGCATTTT. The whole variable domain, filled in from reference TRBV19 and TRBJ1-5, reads DGGITQSPKYLFRKEGQNVTLSCEQNLNHDAMYWYRQDPGQGLRLIYYSQIVNDFQKGDIAEGYSVSREKKESFPLTVTSAQKNPTAFYLCASSTPGYTQPQHFGDGTRLSIL.

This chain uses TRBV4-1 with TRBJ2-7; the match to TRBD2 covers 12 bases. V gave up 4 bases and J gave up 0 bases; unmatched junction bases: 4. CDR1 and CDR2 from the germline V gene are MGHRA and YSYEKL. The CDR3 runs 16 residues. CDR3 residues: CASSPGLAGYSYEQYF. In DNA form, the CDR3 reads TGCGCCAGCAGCCCCGGACTAGCGGGGTACTCCTACGAGCAGTACTTC.

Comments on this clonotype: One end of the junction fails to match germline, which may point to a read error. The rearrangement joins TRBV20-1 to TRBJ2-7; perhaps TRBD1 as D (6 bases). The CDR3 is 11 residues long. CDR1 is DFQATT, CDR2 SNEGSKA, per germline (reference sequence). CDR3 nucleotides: TGCAGTGCTAGGACGGTTCAGGGGTCGGACTTC. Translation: CSARTVQGSDF.

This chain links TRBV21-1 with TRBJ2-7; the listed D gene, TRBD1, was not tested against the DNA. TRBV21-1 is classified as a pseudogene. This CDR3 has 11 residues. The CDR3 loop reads CASTTVYEQYF. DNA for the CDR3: TGTGCCAGCACGACAGTCTACGAGCAGTACTTC.

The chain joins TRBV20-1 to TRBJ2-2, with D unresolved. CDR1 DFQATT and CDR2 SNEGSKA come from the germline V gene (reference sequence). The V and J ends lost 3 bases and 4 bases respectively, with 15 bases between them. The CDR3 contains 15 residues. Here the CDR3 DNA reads TGCAGTGCTAGCATAGCCGGGCATTCCACCGGGGAGCTGTTTTTT. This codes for CSASIAGHSTGELFF.

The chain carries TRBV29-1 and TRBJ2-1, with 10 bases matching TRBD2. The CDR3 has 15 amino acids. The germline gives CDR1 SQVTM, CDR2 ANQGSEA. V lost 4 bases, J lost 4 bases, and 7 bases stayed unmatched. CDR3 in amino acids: CSVGRAGGKYNEQFF. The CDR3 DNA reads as TGCAGCGTTGGACGAGCGGGAGGGAAATACAATGAGCAGTTCTTC.

Here the CDR3 DNA reads TGTGCCAGCAGCCCAGGGTGGGGACAGCCCCAGCATTTT. It translates to CASSPGWGQPQHF. The V and J genes are TRBV6-2 or TRBV6-3 and TRBJ1-5; tentatively, D is TRBD1 (5 bases). V was cut by 6 bases and J by 7 bases, with 13 bases left in between. Germline V gene data show CDR1 as MNHEY and CDR2 as SVGEGT. This CDR3 spans 13 amino acids.

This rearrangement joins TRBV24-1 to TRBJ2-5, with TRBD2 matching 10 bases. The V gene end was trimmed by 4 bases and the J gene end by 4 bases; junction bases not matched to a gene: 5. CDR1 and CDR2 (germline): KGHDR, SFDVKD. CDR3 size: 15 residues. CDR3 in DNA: TGTGCCACCAGTGAGCGGACTAGCGGCATAGAGACCCAGTACTTC. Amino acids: CATSERTSGIETQYF.

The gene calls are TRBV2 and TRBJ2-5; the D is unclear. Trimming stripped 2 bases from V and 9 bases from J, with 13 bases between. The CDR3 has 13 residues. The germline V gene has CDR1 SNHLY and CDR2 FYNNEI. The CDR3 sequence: CASSERELKAQYF. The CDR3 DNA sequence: TGTGCCAGCAGTGAAAGAGAGCTCAAGGCCCAGTACTTC.

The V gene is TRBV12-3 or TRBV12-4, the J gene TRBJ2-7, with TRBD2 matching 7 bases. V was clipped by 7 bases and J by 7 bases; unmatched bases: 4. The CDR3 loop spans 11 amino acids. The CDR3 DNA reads TGTGCCAGCACTCAAGCGGGAGAGCAGTACTTC. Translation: CASTQAGEQYF.

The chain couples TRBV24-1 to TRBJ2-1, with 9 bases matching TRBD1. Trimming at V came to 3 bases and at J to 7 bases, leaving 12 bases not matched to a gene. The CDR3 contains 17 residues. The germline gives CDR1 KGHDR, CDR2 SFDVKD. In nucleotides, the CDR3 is TGTGCCACCAGTGATCCCGAGGGGACAGGGTTGGAAAATGAGCAGTTCTTC. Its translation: CATSDPEGTGLENEQFF.

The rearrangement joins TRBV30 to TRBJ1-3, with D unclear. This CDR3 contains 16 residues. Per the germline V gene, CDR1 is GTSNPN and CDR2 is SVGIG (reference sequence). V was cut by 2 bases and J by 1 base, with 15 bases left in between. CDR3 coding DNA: TGTGCCTGGAGTAGAAATTGGGCCGCTTCTGGAAACACCATATATTTT. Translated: CAWSRNWAASGNTIYF.

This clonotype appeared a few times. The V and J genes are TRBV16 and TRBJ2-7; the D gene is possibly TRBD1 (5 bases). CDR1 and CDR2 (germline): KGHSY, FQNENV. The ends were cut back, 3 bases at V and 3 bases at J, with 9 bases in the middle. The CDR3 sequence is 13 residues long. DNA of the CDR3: TGTGCCAGCAGCCAGGGCAGGGTCTACGAGCAGTACTTC. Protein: CASSQGRVYEQYF.